One and the same sample provided the 5 T cell receptor beta chains below, sequenced in a study of T cells in Graves' hyperthyroidism and ophthalmopathy. Amplified TCR beta CDR3 regions derived from RNA transcripts. A set of HTBI primers served as the primers for a first-round RT-PCR of the TCR CDR3. Using its own MiXCR run on the multiplex PCR reads, TCRdb lists one record per CDR3 protein. The sample includes 250,000 to 300,000 distinct CDR3 sequences, 13% to 15% of them seen just once. Material for sequencing was blood. All receptors come from a woman aged 35 to 49 with Graves' hyperthyroidism that later progressed to Graves' ophthalmopathy.

In its sample, this clonotype was seen many times. DNA of the CDR3: TGTGCCAGCAGCTTGCTTATAGCGGGAGCCATAGATACGCAGTATTTT. This sequence encodes CASSLLIAGAIDTQYF. This sequence joins TRBV5-8 and TRBJ2-3, with 9 bases fitting TRBD2. J lost 5 bases, V lost 1 base, and 8 bases had no gene match. This CDR3 is 16 amino acids long. Germline V gene data show CDR1 as SGHTS and CDR2 as YDEGEE.

In this sample, this clonotype turned up many times. The gene calls are TRBV24-1 and TRBJ2-2; 7 positions match TRBD1. With V trimmed by 9 bases and J by 2 bases, 8 bases remained unmatched. Germline lookup yields CDR1 KGHDR and CDR2 SFDVKD. The CDR3 sequence is 15 residues long. The CDR3 DNA is TGTGCCACCCAAGACAGGGAAGGTAACACCGGGGAGCTGTTTTTT. Protein: CATQDREGNTGELFF.

As for this clonotype: A read error is possible here, since a much larger clone lies one base away. The J gene is TRBJ2-7, the V gene TRBV10-2; 7 positions match TRBD2. The CDR3 is 16 amino acids. Germline V lookup: CDR1 WSHSY, CDR2 SAAADI. In nucleotides, the CDR3 is TGCACCAGCAGTATTTTTAGCGGGTCGAGCTCCTACGAGCAGTACTTC. The encoded protein is CTSSIFSGSSSYEQYF.

This clonotype occurred many times. This chain joins TRBV5-1 and TRBJ1-3; weak D call: TRBD1 (6 bases). CDR3 length: 14 amino acids. Germline V CDR1 and CDR2: SGHRS, YFSETQ. V was cut by 5 bases and J by 5 bases, with 14 bases left in between. The CDR3 sequence is CASRDGQRRNTIYF. The CDR3 DNA is TGCGCCAGCAGAGATGGACAGCGCAGAAACACCATATATTTT.

The chain is built from TRBV18 and TRBJ1-1; D perhaps matches TRBD1 (5 bases). This CDR3 region has 16 residues. With 6 bases removed from V and 0 bases from J, the gap between germline ends came to 17 bases. Germline V gene sequence: CDR1 KGHSH, CDR2 LQKENI. The CDR3 DNA reads TGTGCCAGCTCTCATCTCGGGACCGCTATGAACACTGAAGCTTTCTTT. This translates into CASSHLGTAMNTEAFF. Full variable domain (rest looked up from reference TRBV18 and TRBJ1-1): NAGVMQNPRHLVRRRGQEARLRCSPMKGHSHVYWYRQLPEEGLKFMVYLQKENIIDESGMPKERFSAEFPKEGPSILRIQQVVRGDSAAYFCASSHLGTAMNTEAFFGQGTRLTVV.